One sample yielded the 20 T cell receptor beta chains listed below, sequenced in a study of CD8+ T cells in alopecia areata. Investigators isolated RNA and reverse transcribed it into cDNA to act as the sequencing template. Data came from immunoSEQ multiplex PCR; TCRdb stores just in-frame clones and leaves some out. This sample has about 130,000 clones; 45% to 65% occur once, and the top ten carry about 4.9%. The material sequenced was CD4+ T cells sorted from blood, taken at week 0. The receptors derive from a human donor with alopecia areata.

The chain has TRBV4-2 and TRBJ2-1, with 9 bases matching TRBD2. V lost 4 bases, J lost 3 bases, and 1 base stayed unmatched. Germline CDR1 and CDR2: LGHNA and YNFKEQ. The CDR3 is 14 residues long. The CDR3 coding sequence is TGTGCCAGCAGCCGCGGGGGGGACTACAATGAGCAGTTCTTC. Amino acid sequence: CASSRGGDYNEQFF.

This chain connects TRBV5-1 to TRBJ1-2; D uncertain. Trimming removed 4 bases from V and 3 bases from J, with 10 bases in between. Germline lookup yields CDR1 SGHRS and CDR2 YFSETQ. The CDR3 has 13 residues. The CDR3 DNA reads TGCGCCAGCAGCATGCCAGAATACTATGGCTACACCTTC. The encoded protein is CASSMPEYYGYTF. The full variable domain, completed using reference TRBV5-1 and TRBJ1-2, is KAGVTQTPRYLIKTRGQQVTLSCSPISGHRSVSWYQQTPGQGLQFLFEYFSETQRNKGNFPGRFSGRQFSNSRSEMNVSTLELGDSALYLCASSMPEYYGYTFGSGTRLTVV.

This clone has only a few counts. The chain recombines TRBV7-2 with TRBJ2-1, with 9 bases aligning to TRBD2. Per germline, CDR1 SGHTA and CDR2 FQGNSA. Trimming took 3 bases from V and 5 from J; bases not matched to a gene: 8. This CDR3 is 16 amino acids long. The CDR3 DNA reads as TGTGCCAGCAGCTTGGAAGGAGCGGGGGGTAACAATGAGCAGTTCTTC. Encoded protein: CASSLEGAGGNNEQFF.

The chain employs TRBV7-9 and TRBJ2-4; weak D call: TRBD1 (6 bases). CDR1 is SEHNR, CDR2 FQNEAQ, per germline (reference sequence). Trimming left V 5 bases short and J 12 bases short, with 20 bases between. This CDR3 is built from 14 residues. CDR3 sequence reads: CASSQSIRGPRQYF. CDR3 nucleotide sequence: TGTGCCAGCAGCCAATCAATCAGGGGCCCTCGTCAGTACTTC.

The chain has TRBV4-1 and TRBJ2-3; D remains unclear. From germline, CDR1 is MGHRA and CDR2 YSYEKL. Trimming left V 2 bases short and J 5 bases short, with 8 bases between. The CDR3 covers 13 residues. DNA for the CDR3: TGCGCCAGCAGCCAAATTTTGATAGATACGCAGTATTTT. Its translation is CASSQILIDTQYF.

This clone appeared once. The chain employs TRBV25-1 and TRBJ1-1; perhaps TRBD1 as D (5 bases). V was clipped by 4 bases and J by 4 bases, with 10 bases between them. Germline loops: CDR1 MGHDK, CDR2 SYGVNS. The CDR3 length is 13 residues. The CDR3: CASSATRGTEAFF. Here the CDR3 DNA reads TGTGCCAGCAGTGCTACTAGGGGCACTGAAGCTTTCTTT. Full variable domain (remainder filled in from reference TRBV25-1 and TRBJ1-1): EADIYQTPRYLVIGTGKKITLECSQTMGHDKMYWYQQDPGMELHLIHYSYGVNSTEKGDLSSESTVSRIRTEHFPLTLESARPSHTSQYLCASSATRGTEAFFGQGTRLTVV.

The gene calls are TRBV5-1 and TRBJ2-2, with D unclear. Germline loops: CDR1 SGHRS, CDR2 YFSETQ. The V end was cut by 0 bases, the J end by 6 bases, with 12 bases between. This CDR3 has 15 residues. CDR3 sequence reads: CASSLGVYLAGELFF. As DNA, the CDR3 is TGCGCCAGCAGCTTGGGGGTCTACCTAGCCGGGGAGCTGTTTTTT.

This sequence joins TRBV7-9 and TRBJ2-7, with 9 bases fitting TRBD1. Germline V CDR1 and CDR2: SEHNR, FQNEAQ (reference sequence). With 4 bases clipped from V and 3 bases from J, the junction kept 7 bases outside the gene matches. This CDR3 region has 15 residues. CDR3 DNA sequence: TGTGCCAGCAGCTCCTCCCGGACAGGGGACTACGAGCAGTACTTC. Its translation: CASSSSRTGDYEQYF.

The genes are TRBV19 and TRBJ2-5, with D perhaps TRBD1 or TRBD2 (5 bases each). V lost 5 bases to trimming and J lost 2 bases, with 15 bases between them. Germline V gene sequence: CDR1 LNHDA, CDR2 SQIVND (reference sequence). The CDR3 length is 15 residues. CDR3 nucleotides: TGTGCCAGTAGTGGCCGACCGGGACGTCAAGAGACCCAGTACTTC. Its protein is CASSGRPGRQETQYF.

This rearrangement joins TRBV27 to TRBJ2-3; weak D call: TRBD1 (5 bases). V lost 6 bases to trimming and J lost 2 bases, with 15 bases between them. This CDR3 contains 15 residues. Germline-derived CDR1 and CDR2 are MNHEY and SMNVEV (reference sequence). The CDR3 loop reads CASSPHRSYTDTQYF. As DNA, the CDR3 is TGTGCCAGCAGCCCCCACAGGAGTTACACAGATACGCAGTATTTT.

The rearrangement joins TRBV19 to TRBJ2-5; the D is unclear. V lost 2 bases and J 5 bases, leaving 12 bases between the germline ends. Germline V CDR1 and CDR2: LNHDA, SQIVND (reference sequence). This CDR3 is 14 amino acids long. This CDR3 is CASSITGSWETQYF. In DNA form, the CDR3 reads TGTGCCAGTAGTATAACCGGCTCTTGGGAGACCCAGTACTTC.

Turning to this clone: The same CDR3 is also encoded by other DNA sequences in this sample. The CDR3 region has the DNA TGTGCCAGCAGCCTGGGACAGGTTAACTATGGCTACACCTTC. It encodes CASSLGQVNYGYTF. This sequence joins TRBV5-8 and TRBJ1-2; 8 positions match TRBD1. Trimming took 4 bases from V and 1 from J; bases not matched to a gene: 3. Germline CDR1 and CDR2: SGHTS and YDEGEE. The CDR3 length is 14 residues.

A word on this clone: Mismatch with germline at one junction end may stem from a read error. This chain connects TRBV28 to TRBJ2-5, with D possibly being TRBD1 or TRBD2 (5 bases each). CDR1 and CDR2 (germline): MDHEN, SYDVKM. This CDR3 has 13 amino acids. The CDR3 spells CAISGGPQETQYF. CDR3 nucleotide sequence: TGTGCCATCAGTGGGGGACCCCAAGAGACCCAGTACTTC.

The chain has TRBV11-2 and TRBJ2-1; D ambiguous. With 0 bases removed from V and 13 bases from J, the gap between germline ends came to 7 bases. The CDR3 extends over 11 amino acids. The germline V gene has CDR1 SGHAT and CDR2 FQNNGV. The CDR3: CASSLDRVQFF. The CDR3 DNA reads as TGTGCCAGCAGCTTAGACCGGGTTCAGTTCTTC.

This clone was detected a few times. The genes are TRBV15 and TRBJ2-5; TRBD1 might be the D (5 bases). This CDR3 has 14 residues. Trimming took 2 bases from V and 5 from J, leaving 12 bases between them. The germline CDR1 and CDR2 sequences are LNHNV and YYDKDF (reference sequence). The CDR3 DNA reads TGTGCCACCAGCAGACAGGGTGGTTTGGAGACCCAGTACTTC. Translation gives CATSRQGGLETQYF.

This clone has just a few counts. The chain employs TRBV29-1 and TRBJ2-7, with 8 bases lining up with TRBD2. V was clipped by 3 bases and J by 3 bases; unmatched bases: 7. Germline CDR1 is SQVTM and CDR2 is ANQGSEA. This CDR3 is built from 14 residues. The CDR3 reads CSVDSTSGSYEQYF. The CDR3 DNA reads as TGCAGCGTTGATTCTACTAGCGGCAGCTACGAGCAGTACTTC.

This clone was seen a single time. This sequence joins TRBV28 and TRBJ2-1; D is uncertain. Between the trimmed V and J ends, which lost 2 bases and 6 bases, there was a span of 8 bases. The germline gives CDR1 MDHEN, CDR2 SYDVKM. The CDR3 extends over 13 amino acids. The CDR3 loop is CASSLRTLNEQFF. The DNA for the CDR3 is TGTGCCAGCAGTTTACGGACCCTCAATGAGCAGTTCTTC.

This chain's CDR3 is CAISGVLTGYTF. CDR3 DNA sequence: TGTGCCATCAGTGGCGTACTGACTGGCTACACCTTC. The rearrangement links TRBV10-3 to TRBJ1-2; D not resolved. This CDR3 comprises 12 residues. V lost 4 bases and J lost 7, with 10 bases in between. Germline-derived CDR1 and CDR2 are ENHRY and SYGVKD.

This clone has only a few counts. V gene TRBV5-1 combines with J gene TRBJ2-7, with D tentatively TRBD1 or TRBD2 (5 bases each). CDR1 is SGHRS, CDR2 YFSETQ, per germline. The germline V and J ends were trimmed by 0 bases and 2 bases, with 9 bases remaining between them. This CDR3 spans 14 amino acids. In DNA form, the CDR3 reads TGCGCCAGCAGCTTGGAAGGGGACCCCTACGAGCAGTACTTC. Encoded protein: CASSLEGDPYEQYF.

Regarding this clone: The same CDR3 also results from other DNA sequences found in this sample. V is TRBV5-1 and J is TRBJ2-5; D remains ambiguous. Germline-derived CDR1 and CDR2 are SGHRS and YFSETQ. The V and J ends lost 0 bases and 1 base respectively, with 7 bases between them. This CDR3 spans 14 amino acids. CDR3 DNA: TGCGCCAGCAGCTTGGTTGGCGGCCAAGAGACCCAGTACTTC. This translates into CASSLVGGQETQYF.